This entry lists 3 T cell receptor beta chains sequenced from one sample in a study of T cell responses to AZD1222 COVID-19 vaccine. This table comes from immunoSEQ multiplex PCR, and its TCRdb copy is limited to in-frame clones, with some not included. The sample has roughly 100,000 clones; 86% are singletons. The specimen comprised peripheral blood, sampled 28 days after the second dose of the MenACWY control vaccine. The receptors shown here come from an adult who received the MenACWY meningococcal vaccine as a control.

This sequence joins TRBV3-1 (or the pseudogene TRBV3-2) and TRBJ1-5; 7 bases are a match to TRBD1. In germline, CDR1 is LGHDT, CDR2 YNNKEL (reference sequence). J lost 6 bases, V lost 1 base, and 6 bases had no gene match. This CDR3 has 15 amino acids. This CDR3 is CASSQGPGGFQPQHF. CDR3 DNA sequence: TGTGCCAGCAGCCAAGGGCCAGGGGGTTTTCAGCCCCAGCATTTT.

The chain joins TRBV7-9 to TRBJ1-4; D uncertain. Germline V gene data show CDR1 as SEHNR and CDR2 as FQNEAQ (reference sequence). V was cut by 1 base and J by 5 bases, with 14 bases left in between. CDR3 length: 16 residues. CDR3 DNA: TGTGCCAGCAGCTTAGGGCTCCCGCGGGTGAATGAAAAACTGTTTTTT. Translated: CASSLGLPRVNEKLFF. The whole variable domain, filled in from reference TRBV7-9 and TRBJ1-4, reads DTGVSQNPRHKITKRGQNVTFRCDPISEHNRLYWYRQTLGQGPEFLTYFQNEAQLEKSRLLSDRFSAERPKGSFSTLEIQRTEQGDSAMYLCASSLGLPRVNEKLFFGSGTQLSVL.

The V gene is TRBV2, the J gene TRBJ1-2, with a possible D match to TRBD1 (6 bases). V lost 3 bases, J lost 4 bases, and 15 bases lay in between. The germline gives CDR1 SNHLY, CDR2 FYNNEI. This CDR3 contains 15 residues. The CDR3 loop reads CASSEAPGASYGYTF. DNA for the CDR3: TGTGCCAGCAGTGAGGCCCCGGGGGCAAGCTATGGCTACACCTTC.